This TCR beta chain was captured in a study of blood T cell repertoires in COVID-19. At the level of the study: T cells, B-cell-depleted T cells, or PBMCs provided the cDNA or gDNA that served as material.

This clone came up a few times. The V and J ends lost 4 bases and 4 bases, in that order; junction bases with no gene match: 4. Germline V gene lookup returns CDR1 ENHRY and CDR2 SYGVKD. The CDR3 is 14 residues long. Some clones are missing from TCRdb's copy, which holds only in-frame ones; the method was immunoSEQ multiplex PCR. The sample lists 50,000 to 65,000 clones; approximately 88% were seen once. This rearrangement joins TRBV10-3 to TRBJ1-1; 9 bases fit TRBD1. Sequencing was carried out using peripheral blood. This sequence originates from a man aged 55-75 years with COVID-19, enrolled during active disease. DNA for the CDR3: TGTGCCATCAGTGGGACAGGGGTGGGCACTGAAGCTTTCTTT. Amino acid sequence: CAISGTGVGTEAFF.